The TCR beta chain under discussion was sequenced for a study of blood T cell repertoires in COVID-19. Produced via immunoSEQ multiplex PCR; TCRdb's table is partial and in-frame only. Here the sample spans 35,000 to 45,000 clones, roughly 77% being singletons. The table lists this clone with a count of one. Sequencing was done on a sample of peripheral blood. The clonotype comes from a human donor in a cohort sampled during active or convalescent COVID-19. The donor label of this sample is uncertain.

The CDR3 sequence: CSVGRDVYNEQFF. The DNA of the CDR3 is TGCAGTGTGGGGCGAGACGTCTACAATGAGCAGTTCTTC. The genes are TRBV29-1 and TRBJ2-1, with D perhaps TRBD1 (5 bases). Per the germline V gene, CDR1 is SQVTM and CDR2 is ANQGSEA. The CDR3 spans 13 residues.